These T cell receptor beta chains were read from a single sample in a study of shared clonotypes between healthy human individuals. Clones were read by immunoSEQ multiplex PCR, and TCRdb kept only the in-frame ones, dropping some. There are roughly 410,000 clones in the sample; roughly 96% occur only once, and around 0.29% lies in the top ten. Sequenced: memory CD8+ T cells sorted from blood. The source is a man aged 25-40 years in good health. Both conserved end residues are part of each CDR3. Each record gives: V gene, clone size, J gene, D gene, CDR3 DNA, CDR3 protein. D genes are given only for firm matches. Clone size is stated in some rows and not others, as once, few, many or a class when expanded.

>TRBV19|-|TRBJ1-2|-
TGTGCCAGTAGTATAGTGGGGCGGACAGTCCGCGGCTACACCTTC
CASSIVGRTVRGYTF
>TRBV27|-|TRBJ1-3|-
TGTGCCAGCAGTTGGAGCGACTCTGGAAACACCATATATTTT
CASSWSDSGNTIYF
>TRBV5-1|-|TRBJ1-1|-
TGCGCCAGCAGCCCGATACAGGGCACTGAAGCTTTCTTT
CASSPIQGTEAFF
>TRBV5-1|-|TRBJ2-5|-
TGCGCCAGCAGCTTGAGCAGGGGGGTAGAGACCCAGTACTTC
CASSLSRGVETQYF
>TRBV6-5|few|TRBJ2-1|-
TGTGCCAGCAGTTGGGACTCCTACAATGAGCAGTTCTTC
CASSWDSYNEQFF
>TRBV6-6|-|TRBJ1-1|-
TGTGCCAGCAGTTACCATATAACCACTGAAGCTTTCTTT
CASSYHITTEAFF
>TRBV27|-|TRBJ2-1|TRBD2
TGTGCCAGCAGGTTAACGACTAGCGCCAACTACAATGAGCAGTTCTTC
CASRLTTSANYNEQFF
>TRBV9|once|TRBJ2-3|-
TGTGCCAGCAGCGTAACCTTCAGCGCCAGCACTCGCACAGATACGCAGTATTTT
CASSVTFSASTRTDTQYF
>TRBV30|-|TRBJ2-2|-
TGTGCCTGGAGTATCCTTTGGGCCGACGGGGAGCTGTTTTTT
CAWSILWADGELFF
>TRBV27|-|TRBJ2-1|TRBD2
TGTGCCAGCAGCCTAGCGGGAGAAATGAATGAGCAGTTCTTC
CASSLAGEMNEQFF
>TRBV5-5|once|TRBJ2-6|TRBD2
TGTGCCAGCAGCTTGGTCTGGACTAGCGGGATATCTGGGGCCAACGTCCTGACTTTC
CASSLVWTSGISGANVLTF
>TRBV15|-|TRBJ2-3|-
TGTGCCACCAGCAGAGGAACACAGGATACGCAGTATTTT
CATSRGTQDTQYF
>TRBV7-9|-|TRBJ2-5|TRBD1
TGTGCCAGCAGCTTTAGACAGGGCCAAGAGACCCAGTACTTC
CASSFRQGQETQYF
>TRBV10-3|-|TRBJ2-1|-
TGTGCCATCAGTGAGCCCCCCGAGCAGTTCTTC
CAISEPPEQFF
>TRBV10-2|-|TRBJ2-2|TRBD2
TGCGCCGGAAGAGCGGGAGTAGGTACCGGGGAGCTGTTTTTT
CAGRAGVGTGELFF
>TRBV9|-|TRBJ2-7|-
TGTGCCAGCAGCGTAGAAGGGGGAGAAGCCTACGAGCAGTACTTC
CASSVEGGEAYEQYF